The next 5 T cell receptor beta chains were all read from a single sample in a study of CD8 T cell repertoires and HIV-1 epitope variants. Their antigens are not known. Assay used: immunoSEQ multiplex PCR; TCRdb lists only in-frame clones, some missing. The data contain 2,400 or so clones, around 60% of them singletons. Sequences were obtained from cultured CD8+ T cells derived from PBMCs. The receptors stem from a male donor with HIV.

This clone was found once. The rearrangement joins TRBV5-1 to TRBJ2-3, with D perhaps TRBD1 (6 bases). CDR3 length: 15 residues. V was clipped by 3 bases and J by 4 bases, with 15 bases between them. Germline V CDR1 and CDR2: SGHRS, YFSETQ. The CDR3 bases are TGCGCCAGCAGCTCCTCCGGACAGTCATCAGATACGCAGTATTTT. Translated, it gives CASSSSGQSSDTQYF. Full variable domain (outside the CDR3, taken from reference TRBV5-1 and TRBJ2-3): KAGVTQTPRYLIKTRGQQVTLSCSPISGHRSVSWYQQTPGQGLQFLFEYFSETQRNKGNFPGRFSGRQFSNSRSEMNVSTLELGDSALYLCASSSSGQSSDTQYFGPGTRLTVL.

The V gene is TRBV21-1, the J gene TRBJ1-3; TRBD1, the table's D call, was not compared with the DNA. TRBV21-1 is an annotated pseudogene. The CDR3 spans 16 residues. CDR3 protein: CASSTGQLNSGNTIYF. The CDR3 bases are TGTGCCAGCAGCACAGGACAGCTCAACTCTGGAAACACCATATATTTT.

This chain uses TRBV4-1 with TRBJ2-7; TRBD2 aligns across 10 bases. This CDR3 is built from 14 residues. CDR1 and CDR2 from the germline V gene are MGHRA and YSYEKL. V was pared by 2 bases and J by 5 bases, with 3 bases of the junction left unmatched. The CDR3 coding sequence is TGCGCCAGCAGCCAACTAGCGGGAGACCACGAGCAGTACTTC. Translated, it gives CASSQLAGDHEQYF.

The genes are TRBV7-9 and TRBJ2-1; no definite D call. The germline V and J ends were trimmed by 1 base and 7 bases, with 5 bases remaining between them. The CDR3 runs 12 residues. Germline-derived CDR1 and CDR2 are SEHNR and FQNEAQ (reference sequence). The CDR3 nucleotides read TGTGCCAGCAGCTTAGACACTAATGAGCAGTTCTTC. This encodes CASSLDTNEQFF.

The chain employs TRBV6-7 and TRBJ2-7; D is uncertain. TRBV6-7 is filed as an ORF, its function uncertain. V lost 6 bases to trimming and J lost 0 bases, with 33 bases between them. The CDR3 is 21 amino acids. CDR3 loop: CASSYRDDKPPLPRTSYEQYF. CDR3 in DNA: TGTGCCAGCAGCTACCGCGATGATAAACCGCCCTTACCGAGGACCTCCTACGAGCAGTACTTC.